There are a few counts of the clone carrying this TCR beta chain. Its antigen is not identified. These data are taken from a study of cytomegalovirus exposure and HLA in healthy donors. Overall study context: Early released data had about 85 million unique TCRs, all coming from HLA-typed donors. Regarding the study as a whole: Across all donors, roughly uniform sequencing depth was an assumption of the presence/absence analyses. Rarity marked most TCR sequences, yet some public TCRs occurred in many donors.

Primers for the PCR totalled 60 Vbeta and 13 Jbeta. Produced via immunoSEQ multiplex PCR; TCRdb's table is partial and in-frame only. In the table there are 85,000 to 100,000 clones, roughly two thirds of which are singletons. The TCR sequence derives from a human donor in good health. The sample consisted of PBMCs.

DNA of the CDR3: TGTGCCAGCAGCTTAGGACGTAGGGGATCCGGGGAGCTGTTTTTT. Amino acid sequence: CASSLGRRGSGELFF. J is TRBJ2-2 and V is TRBV7-2; a weak D match, TRBD1 (5 bases). Per the germline V gene, CDR1 is SGHTA and CDR2 is FQGNSA. The CDR3 totals 15 residues. The V end lost 1 base, the J end lost 6 bases, and 12 bases lay between the germline ends.